The subject of this entry is one T cell receptor beta chain. The antigen remains undetermined. Assay: immunoSEQ multiplex PCR; the TCRdb copy retains only in-frame clones and omits some. In the table there are some 120,000 clones, roughly nine tenths of which are singletons. These data originate in a study of cytomegalovirus exposure and HLA in healthy donors. Study context: The 90 to 150 validation repertoires, a later analysis reported, used the same platform as the roughly 650 repertoires from the first cohort. Regarding the study as a whole: Some public TCRs appeared in many individuals, while most sequences were rare. The study labeled approximately 150 TCR beta chains cytomegalovirus-associated. Reports described diagnosis of cytomegalovirus status by the classifier as highly specific and sensitive.

Germline V gene sequence: CDR1 LNHDA, CDR2 SQIVND (reference sequence). CDR3 length equals 16 residues. Trimming at V came to 5 bases and at J to 6 bases, leaving 10 bases not matched to a gene. Sequencing used PBMCs. The chain uses TRBV19 and TRBJ2-2; 9 bases match TRBD2. The origin of this receptor is a man aged 25 to 45 in good health and CMV-seronegative. CDR3 protein: CASSPVAGVIAGELFF. CDR3 coding DNA: TGTGCCAGTAGTCCCGTAGCGGGGGTTATCGCCGGGGAGCTGTTTTTT.